This T cell receptor beta chain was captured in a study of cytomegalovirus exposure and HLA in healthy donors. Study-wide results and limits: From TCR beta sequences, most subjects' HLA-A and HLA-B alleles were reportedly predicted accurately. In an earlier analysis, most TCR beta V segments were productive about 87% or about 30% of the time. When a later analysis was performed, an Asian-associated ancestry cluster reportedly had fewer N-insertions than the roughly 730-donor mean.

Germline CDR1 SGHRS, CDR2 YFSETQ. This CDR3 region has 13 residues. The V gene lost 5 bases and the J gene lost 5 bases, with 10 bases spanning the gap. A word on this clone: What it binds is not known.

Researchers ran the PCR with 60 Vbeta and 13 Jbeta primers. As originally analysed: Later analysis identified 80 million to 90 million unique TCR beta chains, about 10 million shared. The assay was immunoSEQ multiplex PCR, and TCRdb's table has in-frame clones only and misses some. Clonal size and the V and J genes are those of that table, whereas D and trimming came from the DNA. The sample includes about 95,000 clones, nearly 70% of them seen just once. The sequence came from a woman between 45 and 65 years old in good health and CMV-seropositive. The sequenced material came from PBMCs. V gene TRBV5-1 combines with J gene TRBJ1-4; D is undetermined. The CDR3 nucleotides are TGCGCCAGCAGACTCGACGGGAATGAAAAACTGTTTTTT. Protein sequence: CASRLDGNEKLFF.